Following are 10 T cell receptor beta chains from one sample sequenced in a study of T cell repertoires in cytomegalovirus infection. For these TCRs, the target antigens are not known. Using its own MiXCR run on the reads, TCRdb lists one record per CDR3 protein. Of roughly 860,000 distinct CDR3 sequences in the sample, around a third were seen once. The specimen comprised cultured CD8+ T cells from PBMCs, sampled from culture after CMV antigen stimulation. The receptor set was obtained from a human donor in good health (CMV status not recorded). Some clones in this sample may be carry-over from other donors' samples.

This clonotype occurred a few times. V gene TRBV5-6 combines with J gene TRBJ1-1; D uncertain. This CDR3 is built from 14 residues. The V end was cut by 0 bases, the J end by 4 bases, with 10 bases between. Germline lookup yields CDR1 SGHDT and CDR2 YYEEEE. CDR3 residues: CASSLGTYSTEAFF. Here the CDR3 DNA reads TGTGCCAGCAGCTTGGGGACCTACAGCACTGAAGCTTTCTTT.

This clonotype was seen a handful of times. The chain joins TRBV14 to TRBJ1-5; D may be TRBD1 (6 bases). Trimming shortened V by 6 bases and J by 7 bases, and 19 bases separated the two germline ends. This CDR3 is built from 15 residues. CDR1 is SGHDN, CDR2 FVKESK, per germline. Here the CDR3 DNA reads TGTGCCAGCAGACGGATGGAGGGGGGGAGCCAGCCCCAGCATTTT. Residues: CASRRMEGGSQPQHF.

This clonotype was detected many times. This rearrangement joins TRBV7-2 to TRBJ1-6; TRBD1 is a possible D gene (5 bases). The germline V gene encodes CDR1 SGHTA and CDR2 FQGNSA. V was pared by 0 bases and J by 4 bases, with 13 bases between. This CDR3 is built from 17 residues. DNA of the CDR3: TGTGCCAGCAGCTTAGCCTCCCGGGGACGGTATAATTCACCCCTCCACTTT. Residues: CASSLASRGRYNSPLHF.

This clonotype was recorded at least ten times. This chain uses TRBV7-2 with TRBJ2-1, with 8 bases fitting TRBD2. V was pared by 3 bases and J by 2 bases, with 3 bases of the junction left unmatched. Per the germline V gene, CDR1 is SGHTA and CDR2 is FQGNSA. The CDR3 totals 15 residues. This chain's CDR3 is CASSFRGGTYNEQFF. The DNA for the CDR3 is TGTGCCAGCAGCTTTCGGGGGGGGACCTACAATGAGCAGTTCTTC.

This clonotype has just a few counts. This rearrangement joins TRBV7-6 to TRBJ2-7, with 8 nucleotides matching TRBD2. The CDR3 length is 16 residues. Unmatched junction bases numbered 10, after V lost 5 bases and J lost 1 base. CDR1 and CDR2 (germline): SGHVS, FNYEAQ. In DNA, the CDR3 is TGTGCCAGCAGCCCCCGGGGGGGGGGGTCTTCCTACGAGCAGTACTTC. The encoded protein is CASSPRGGGSSYEQYF.

This clonotype was seen ten or more times. The rearrangement links TRBV7-8 to TRBJ1-4; D not certain. This CDR3 is 14 amino acids long. Trimming stripped 3 bases from V and 0 bases from J, with 5 bases between. The germline V gene encodes CDR1 SGHVS and CDR2 FQNEAQ. CDR3 protein: CASSLRATNEKLFF. The CDR3 DNA sequence: TGTGCCAGCAGCTTGAGGGCAACTAATGAAAAACTGTTTTTT.

This clonotype appeared a few times. A much larger clonotype is one base distant, so this may be a read error. V is TRBV20-1 and J is TRBJ1-1; D perhaps matches TRBD1 (6 bases). CDR1 and CDR2 (germline): DFQATT, SNEGSKA (reference sequence). Trimming cost V 7 bases and J 4 bases, with 16 bases left between them. This CDR3 is built from 13 residues. The CDR3: CSVIEHRATEAFF. The CDR3 DNA follows: TGCAGTGTGATAGAGCACAGGGCCACTGAAGCTTTCTTT.

The rearrangement joins TRBV9 to TRBJ2-2; 7 bases are shared with TRBD2. The CDR3 spans 17 residues. Germline CDR1 SGDLS, CDR2 YYNGEE. Trimming removed 1 base from V and 5 bases from J; junction bases left unmatched: 11. CDR3 sequence (DNA): TGTGCCAGCAGCGTAATGAATTTGCGGGGAGGGACCGGGGAGCTGTTTTTT. As protein: CASSVMNLRGGTGELFF.

This clonotype was seen at least ten times. V gene TRBV7-6 combines with J gene TRBJ2-5; D is ambiguous. The CDR3 is 12 residues long. Trimming left V 3 bases short and J 2 bases short, with 4 bases between. Germline lookup yields CDR1 SGHVS and CDR2 FNYEAQ. CDR3: CASSFSQETQYF. CDR3 bases: TGTGCCAGCAGCTTCTCACAAGAGACCCAGTACTTC.

The J gene is TRBJ2-7, the V gene TRBV7-9; D remains unclear. Trimming left V 5 bases short and J 3 bases short, with 14 bases between. This CDR3 spans 14 amino acids. Per the germline V gene, CDR1 is SEHNR and CDR2 is FQNEAQ (reference sequence). CDR3 amino acids: CASSIPGRSYEQYF. The CDR3 nucleotides are TGTGCCAGCAGCATACCAGGAAGGAGCTACGAGCAGTACTTC.